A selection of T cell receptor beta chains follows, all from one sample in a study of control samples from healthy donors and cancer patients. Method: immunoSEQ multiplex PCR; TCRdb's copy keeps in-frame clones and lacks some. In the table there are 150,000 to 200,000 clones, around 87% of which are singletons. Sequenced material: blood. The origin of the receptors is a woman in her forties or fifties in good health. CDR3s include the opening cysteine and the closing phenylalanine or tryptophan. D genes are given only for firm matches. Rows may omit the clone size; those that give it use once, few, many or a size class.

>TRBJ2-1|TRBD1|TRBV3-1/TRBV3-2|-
CASSWTGYNEQFF
TGTGCCAGCAGCTGGACAGGCTACAATGAGCAGTTCTTC
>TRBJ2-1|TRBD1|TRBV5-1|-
CASSLLAFGQGFNEQFF
TGCGCCAGCAGTTTGCTTGCCTTTGGACAGGGGTTCAATGAGCAGTTCTTC
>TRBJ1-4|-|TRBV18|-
CASSPPRQGYFEKLFF
TGTGCCAGCTCACCCCCCCGGCAGGGGTATTTTGAAAAACTGTTTTTT
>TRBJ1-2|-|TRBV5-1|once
CASSPDKRGGYTF
TGCGCCAGCAGCCCCGACAAAAGGGGAGGCTACACCTTC
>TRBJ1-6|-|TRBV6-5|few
CASSPTGPANSPLHF
TGTGCCAGCAGCCCCACCGGGCCGGCGAATTCACCCCTCCACTTT
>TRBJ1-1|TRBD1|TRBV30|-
CAWSVTGGLGAFF
TGTGCCTGGAGTGTGACAGGGGGCCTTGGAGCTTTCTTT
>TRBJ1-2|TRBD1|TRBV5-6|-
CASSLEQGLFDGYTF
TGTGCCAGCAGCTTGGAACAGGGGCTTTTCGATGGCTACACCTTC
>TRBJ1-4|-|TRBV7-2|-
CASSLGTLNEKLFF
TGTGCCAGCAGCTTAGGGACATTGAATGAAAAACTGTTTTTT
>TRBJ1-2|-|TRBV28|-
CASSLRVGYGYTF
TGTGCCAGCAGTTTAAGAGTAGGGTATGGCTACACCTTC
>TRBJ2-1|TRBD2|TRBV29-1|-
CSVASGGASYYNEQFF
TGCAGCGTTGCCAGCGGGGGGGCCTCCTACTACAATGAGCAGTTCTTC
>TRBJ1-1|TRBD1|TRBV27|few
CASNRQGPNTEAFF
TGTGCCAGCAACAGACAGGGACCGAACACTGAAGCTTTCTTT
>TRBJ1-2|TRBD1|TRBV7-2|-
CASSPGQGATNYGYTF
TGTGCCAGCAGCCCGGGACAGGGGGCAACTAACTATGGCTACACCTTC
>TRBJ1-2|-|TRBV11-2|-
CASSRALIMGYTF
TGTGCCAGCAGCCGGGCCCTCATAATGGGCTACACCTTC
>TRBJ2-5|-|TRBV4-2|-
CASSQGGLEVTQYF
TGTGCCAGCAGCCAAGGCGGTCTAGAGGTGACCCAGTACTTC
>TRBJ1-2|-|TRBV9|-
CASSAGPARVDYGYTF
TGTGCCAGCAGCGCGGGGCCCGCCAGGGTGGACTATGGCTACACCTTC
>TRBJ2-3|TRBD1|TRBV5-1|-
CASSLTGEYTDTQYF
TGCGCCAGCAGCTTGACAGGGGAGTACACAGATACGCAGTATTTT
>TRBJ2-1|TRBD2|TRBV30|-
CAWRSPLAGPYNEQFF
TGTGCCTGGAGATCCCCACTAGCGGGGCCCTACAATGAGCAGTTCTTC
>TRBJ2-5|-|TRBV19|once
CASRATGFGETQYF
TGTGCCAGTAGGGCTACAGGGTTCGGGGAGACCCAGTACTTC